The rows below give T cell receptor beta chains drawn from one sample of a study of regulatory T cells in long-lasting Graves disease. TCRdb fed the multiplex PCR reads into MiXCR, producing one record per CDR3 protein. This table has about half a million distinct CDR3 sequences, 9.5% to 15% appearing once. The same data also went into a second study, on T cells in Graves' hyperthyroidism and ophthalmopathy.

Source: peripheral blood mononuclear cells (PBMCs), taken at new diagnosis, from a patient treated with antithyroid drugs. The origin of the receptors is a woman in her thirties with Graves disease. The CDR3 runs from the conserved cysteine through the conserved F or W. A D gene is named only where the DNA matches it firmly. Some rows mark clone size as missing; the rest say once, few, many or name a class of expanded clone.

TRBJ2-1 many TRBV19 - CASSVLSRAFSYNEQFF TGTGCCAGTAGTGTCCTTAGCAGGGCTTTCTCCTACAATGAGCAGTTCTTC
TRBJ2-1 many TRBV7-3 TRBD1 CASSYTGGSNNEQFF TGTGCCAGCAGCTATACAGGGGGTTCGAACAATGAGCAGTTCTTC
TRBJ2-7 - TRBV13 - CASSLAGDIPYEQYF TGTGCCAGCAGCTTGGCAGGCGATATCCCCTACGAGCAGTACTTC
TRBJ1-2 many TRBV20-1 - CSAEGRTYGYTF TGCAGTGCTGAGGGACGGACCTATGGCTACACCTTC
TRBJ1-1 - TRBV30 - CAWIPGTEAFF TGTGCCTGGATTCCGGGAACTGAAGCTTTCTTT
TRBJ2-1 many TRBV11-3 - CASSPRSGGMIEQFF TGTGCCAGCAGCCCCCGGTCAGGCGGGATGATCGAGCAGTTCTTC
TRBJ1-2 - TRBV24-1 - CATSEGSQGPPAGGYTF TGTGCCACCAGTGAGGGATCCCAAGGGCCTCCCGCCGGCGGCTACACCTTC
TRBJ2-3 many TRBV9 - CASSVGLSTDTQYF TGTGCCAGCAGCGTAGGCCTCAGCACAGATACGCAGTATTTT
TRBJ2-3 few TRBV5-1 - CASSLVNQRGDTQYF TGCGCCAGCAGCTTGGTGAACCAGAGGGGCGATACGCAGTATTTT
TRBJ2-1 many TRBV6-2/TRBV6-3 TRBD2 CASSYSLTSSEQFF TGTGCCAGCAGTTACTCATTGACTAGCAGTGAGCAGTTCTTC
TRBJ1-2 many TRBV29-1 TRBD1 CSVAGTGTAGGYTF TGCAGCGTTGCAGGGACCGGGACAGCCGGAGGCTACACCTTC
TRBJ2-6 many TRBV28 TRBD1 CASSLPTGVYSGANVLTF TGTGCCAGCAGTTTACCGACAGGGGTCTACTCTGGGGCCAACGTCCTGACTTTC
TRBJ2-3 many TRBV29-1 - CSVEAPPLSRTTDTQYF TGCAGCGTTGAAGCCCCACCCCTTAGCAGGACCACAGATACGCAGTATTTT
TRBJ2-3 - TRBV6-2/TRBV6-3 TRBD1 CASQDRFTDTQYF TGTGCCAGCCAGGACAGGTTTACAGATACGCAGTATTTT
TRBJ2-7 many TRBV2 - CASSLSGTLTYEQYF TGTGCCAGCAGCCTATCTGGGACACTAACCTACGAGCAGTACTTC
TRBJ2-5 - TRBV10-1 - CASSSTVEGETQYF TGCGCCAGCAGTTCGACGGTCGAGGGAGAGACCCAGTACTTC
TRBJ2-7 - TRBV6-5 TRBD2 CASSSPRASGSYEQYF TGTGCCAGCAGTTCCCCCAGGGCTAGCGGTTCCTACGAGCAGTACTTC